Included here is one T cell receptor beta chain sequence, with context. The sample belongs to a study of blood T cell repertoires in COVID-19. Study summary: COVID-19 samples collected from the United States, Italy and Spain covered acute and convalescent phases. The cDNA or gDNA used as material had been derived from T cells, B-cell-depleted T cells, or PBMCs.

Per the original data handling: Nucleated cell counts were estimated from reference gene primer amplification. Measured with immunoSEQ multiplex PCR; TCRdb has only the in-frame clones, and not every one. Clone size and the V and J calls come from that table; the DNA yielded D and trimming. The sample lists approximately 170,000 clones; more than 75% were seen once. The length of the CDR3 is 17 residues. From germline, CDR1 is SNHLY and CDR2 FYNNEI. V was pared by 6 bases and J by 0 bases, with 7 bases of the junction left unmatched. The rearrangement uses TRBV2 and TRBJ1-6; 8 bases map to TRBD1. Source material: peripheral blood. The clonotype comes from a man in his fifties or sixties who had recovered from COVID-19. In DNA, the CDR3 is TGTGCCAGCAGGGTTAGGACAGGGAGCTCCTATAATTCACCCCTCCACTTT. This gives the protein CASRVRTGSSYNSPLHF.